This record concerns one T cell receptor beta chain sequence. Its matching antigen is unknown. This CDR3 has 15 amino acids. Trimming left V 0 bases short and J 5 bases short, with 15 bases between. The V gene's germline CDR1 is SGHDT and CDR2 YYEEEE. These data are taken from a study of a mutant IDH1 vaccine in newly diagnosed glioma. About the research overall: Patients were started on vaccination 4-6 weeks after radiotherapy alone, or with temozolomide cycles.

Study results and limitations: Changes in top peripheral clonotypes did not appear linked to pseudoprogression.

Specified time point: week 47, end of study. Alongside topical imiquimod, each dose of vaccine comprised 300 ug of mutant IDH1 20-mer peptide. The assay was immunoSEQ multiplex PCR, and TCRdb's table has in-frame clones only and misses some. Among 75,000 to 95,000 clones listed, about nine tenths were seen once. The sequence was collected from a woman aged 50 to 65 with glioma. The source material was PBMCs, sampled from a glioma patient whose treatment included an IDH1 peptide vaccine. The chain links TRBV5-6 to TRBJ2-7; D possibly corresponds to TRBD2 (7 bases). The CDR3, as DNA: TGTGCCAGCAGCTTGGCCATGGGGGGGCTCCACGAGCAGTACTTC. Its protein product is CASSLAMGGLHEQYF.